Presented here are 29 T cell receptor beta chains from one specimen sequenced in a study of vaccination effects on CD4 cells after COVID-19. Using viral peptide pools, the ViraFEST assay grew out antigen-specific CD4+ T cells prior to sequencing. The culture ran for approximately 10 days, and then CD4+ T cells were isolated. PCR confirmed that the person was infected with SARS-CoV-2 between March and December 2020. The data were produced by immunoSEQ multiplex PCR, yet TCRdb's version contains in-frame clones alone and is incomplete. This sample carries fewer than 60,000 clones, around 80% of them seen once, and the ten largest clones take 5.5%. Antigens for these TCRs are unknown. The sequencing used CD4+ T cells from PBMCs cultured with HIV peptides, collected before COVID-19 vaccination. Indicated subset: HIV-1 Nef peptide pool negative control/reference culture. Receptors were obtained from a human donor who had a prior SARS-CoV-2 infection.

The chain recombines TRBV7-8 with TRBJ2-1; tentatively, D is TRBD1 (7 bases). V gave up 6 bases and J gave up 1 base, with 19 bases separating them. CDR1 and CDR2 (germline): SGHVS, FQNEAQ. The CDR3 has 17 amino acids. Here the CDR3 reads CASRISGGPGSYNEQFF. CDR3 DNA sequence: TGTGCCAGCAGGATCTCAGGGGGGCCTGGATCCTACAATGAGCAGTTCTTC.

The chain recombines TRBV11-3 with TRBJ2-7, with 9 positions matching TRBD1. The junction had 9 bases not matched to a gene; V was cut back by 5 bases and J by 7 bases. Per the germline V gene, CDR1 is SGHNT and CDR2 is YENEEA. The CDR3 covers 14 residues. CDR3: CASSARTGVGEQYF. The CDR3 nucleotides are TGTGCCAGCAGCGCGCGGACAGGGGTGGGGGAGCAGTACTTC.

J is TRBJ2-7 and V is TRBV6-2 or TRBV6-3, with 11 bases identical to TRBD1. Germline lookup yields CDR1 MNHEY and CDR2 SVGEGT. This CDR3 has 14 residues. The V segment lost 8 bases and the J segment 7 bases; nucleotides outside the gene matches: 10. The CDR3 loop is CASGRTGGAWEQYF. The CDR3 bases are TGTGCCAGCGGCCGGACAGGGGGCGCGTGGGAGCAGTACTTC.

The CDR3 sequence is CASSLAGQYNQPQHF. CDR3 DNA sequence: TGCGCCAGCAGCTTGGCGGGACAGTACAATCAGCCCCAGCATTTT. The V call is TRBV5-1, the J call TRBJ1-5; 7 bases are shared with TRBD1. The CDR3 runs to 15 residues. Germline V gene sequence: CDR1 SGHRS, CDR2 YFSETQ. The trim removed 0 bases at V and 3 bases at J, leaving 3 bases unmatched.

This clone showed up just a few times. This chain uses TRBV5-1 with TRBJ1-1; D is undetermined. The CDR3 contains 13 residues. Looked up from germline, CDR1 is SGHRS and CDR2 is YFSETQ. V shed 5 bases and J shed 3 bases, with 11 bases lying between them. The CDR3 DNA reads as TGCGCCAGCAGATTAACGTTGGACACTGAAGCTTTCTTT. Amino acid sequence: CASRLTLDTEAFF.

This clone was seen a handful of times. V usage is TRBV7-8 and J usage is TRBJ2-3; D not certain. V was trimmed by 2 bases and J by 6 bases, leaving 9 bases between them. Germline V gene sequence: CDR1 SGHVS, CDR2 FQNEAQ. The CDR3 extends over 13 amino acids. For the CDR3, the DNA is TGTGCCAGCAGCTTACCGACTGGTGATACGCAGTATTTT. It is translated as CASSLPTGDTQYF.

This chain connects TRBV15 to TRBJ2-7, with D uncertain. The V gene's germline CDR1 is LNHNV and CDR2 YYDKDF (reference sequence). Trimming left V 3 bases short and J 2 bases short, with 5 bases between. The CDR3 totals 12 residues. CDR3 nucleotides: TGTGCCACCAGCAGGCCCACCTACGAGCAGTACTTC. This codes for CATSRPTYEQYF.

J is TRBJ2-7 and V is TRBV19, with TRBD2 matching 8 bases. This CDR3 is 16 amino acids long. Germline V gene lookup returns CDR1 LNHDA and CDR2 SQIVND (reference sequence). The ends lost 3 bases at V and 3 bases at J; junction bases unmatched: 10. CDR3 DNA sequence: TGTGCCAGTAGTATCGGGGGGGTTGGGGGAAGCTACGAGCAGTACTTC. Amino acid sequence: CASSIGGVGGSYEQYF.

V gene TRBV9 combines with J gene TRBJ2-2; D is unresolved. V lost 4 bases and J 4 bases, leaving 17 bases between the germline ends. The CDR3 has 16 residues. CDR1 is SGDLS, CDR2 YYNGEE, per germline. In nucleotides, the CDR3 is TGTGCCAGCAGCTCGGCCTTGGTTCTTGCCACCGGGGAGCTGTTTTTT. This encodes CASSSALVLATGELFF.

The J gene is TRBJ2-5, the V gene TRBV5-4; the D gene could be TRBD1 or TRBD2 (6 bases each). Trimming shortened V by 4 bases and J by 4 bases, and 17 bases separated the two germline ends. The V gene's germline CDR1 is SGHNT and CDR2 YYREEE (reference sequence). The CDR3 contains 15 residues. The CDR3, as DNA: TGTGCCAGCAGCGGGCGGGATGAGGGGGGAGAGACCCAGTACTTC. Its translation: CASSGRDEGGETQYF.

This clone was observed a few times. DNA of the CDR3: TGTGCCAGCAGCTTAGGTGGCCACCCTAATGAAAAACTGTTTTTT. Amino acids: CASSLGGHPNEKLFF. The chain carries TRBV7-9 and TRBJ1-4; D call uncertain. The CDR3 length is 15 residues. V was trimmed by 1 base and J by 3 bases, leaving 9 bases between them. Per germline, CDR1 SEHNR and CDR2 FQNEAQ (reference sequence).

This clone was picked up a small number of times. This sequence joins TRBV15 and TRBJ1-2; no definite D call. V lost 1 base and J 2 bases, leaving 5 bases between the germline ends. The CDR3 sequence is 13 residues long. CDR1 and CDR2 (germline): LNHNV, YYDKDF (reference sequence). DNA of the CDR3: TGTGCCACCAGCAGAGCTCGGAACTATGGCTACACCTTC. This codes for CATSRARNYGYTF.

J is TRBJ2-7 and V is TRBV18; 11 nucleotides line up with TRBD2. Trimming at V came to 3 bases and at J to 1 base, leaving 17 bases not matched to a gene. The CDR3 loop spans 20 amino acids. The V gene's germline CDR1 is KGHSH and CDR2 LQKENI. The CDR3 sequence: CASSPRWMGLAEQSSYEQYF. In DNA, the CDR3 is TGTGCCAGCTCACCCCGGTGGATGGGACTAGCGGAGCAAAGTTCCTACGAGCAGTACTTC.

V usage is TRBV12-3 or TRBV12-4 and J usage is TRBJ2-3; no definite D call. V lost 3 bases to trimming and J lost 5 bases, with 6 bases between them. The CDR3 consists of 12 residues. CDR3 coding DNA: TGTGCCAGCAGTTTCGCGCTAGATACGCAGTATTTT. This gives the protein CASSFALDTQYF.

This chain connects TRBV6-5 to TRBJ1-6; D is possibly TRBD1 (5 bases). CDR1 is MNHEY and CDR2 is SVGAGI in the germline V gene. Trimming took off 2 bases at V and 7 bases at J, with 15 bases between the two ends. This CDR3 spans 16 amino acids. The CDR3 sequence is CASSYRGQVVNSPLHF. The CDR3, as DNA: TGTGCCAGCAGTTACCGGGGCCAGGTGGTAAATTCACCCCTCCACTTT.

This chain uses TRBV5-1 with TRBJ1-2, with D perhaps TRBD1 (5 bases). CDR3 length: 14 amino acids. Germline V CDR1 and CDR2: SGHRS, YFSETQ. The V end was cut by 0 bases, the J end by 4 bases, with 10 bases between. CDR3 DNA: TGCGCCAGCAGCTTGGGGGCAGGGATCTATGGCTACACCTTC. Its protein product is CASSLGAGIYGYTF.

The genes are TRBV6-5 and TRBJ1-1; maybe TRBD1 (5 bases). The CDR3 has 13 amino acids. With 5 bases removed from V and 8 bases from J, the gap between germline ends came to 15 bases. The germline V gene encodes CDR1 MNHEY and CDR2 SVGAGI. As DNA, the CDR3 is TGTGCCAGCAGTCAGCCGGGGGTTAGAGAAGCTTTCTTT. Translated, it gives CASSQPGVREAFF.

The V call is TRBV18, the J call TRBJ2-1; the D gene is possibly TRBD2 (5 bases). The germline V gene has CDR1 KGHSH and CDR2 LQKENI. Trimming left V 6 bases short and J 9 bases short, with 12 bases between. The CDR3 is 12 amino acids. CDR3 DNA: TGTGCCAGCTCTGGGGAGTACGGTGAGCAGTTCTTC. Amino acids: CASSGEYGEQFF.

The V call is TRBV6-5, the J call TRBJ2-6; D is uncertain. The V and J ends lost 2 bases and 2 bases respectively, with 10 bases between them. This CDR3 region has 16 residues. Per the germline V gene, CDR1 is MNHEY and CDR2 is SVGAGI. The CDR3 nucleotides are TGTGCCAGCAGTTACATCAGGTCCACTGGGGCCAACGTCCTGACTTTC. Translation: CASSYIRSTGANVLTF.

The chain links TRBV25-1 to TRBJ2-7, with D possibly being TRBD2 (6 bases). The CDR3 runs 14 residues. Trimming took 1 base from V and 6 from J, leaving 13 bases between them. Germline CDR1 and CDR2: MGHDK and SYGVNS. This CDR3 is CASSEFGGLPEQYF. CDR3 nucleotide sequence: TGTGCCAGCAGTGAATTTGGAGGGCTCCCCGAGCAGTACTTC.

This chain joins TRBV12-3 or TRBV12-4 and TRBJ1-2; D perhaps matches TRBD1 (5 bases). This CDR3 contains 13 residues. The ends were cut back, 5 bases at V and 4 bases at J, with 11 bases in the middle. The CDR3 bases are TGTGCCAGCAGTCGGGGGTCGTCCTATGGCTACACCTTC. This gives the protein CASSRGSSYGYTF.

The rearrangement uses TRBV11-2 and TRBJ2-3; D is possibly TRBD2 (5 bases). The CDR3 length is 16 residues. V dropped 4 bases and J dropped 2 bases, with 16 bases sitting between them. The V gene's germline CDR1 is SGHAT and CDR2 FQNNGV. CDR3 residues: CASSSLARLNTDTQYF. The CDR3 bases are TGTGCCAGCAGCTCCTTAGCGCGTCTGAACACAGATACGCAGTATTTT.

This clone has just one count. The rearrangement joins TRBV5-1 to TRBJ2-3; weak D call: TRBD1 (6 bases). V was cut by 6 bases and J by 4 bases, with 12 bases left in between. The CDR3 runs to 13 residues. Looked up from germline, CDR1 is SGHRS and CDR2 is YFSETQ. CDR3 protein: CASMMAGADTQYF. CDR3 coding DNA: TGCGCCAGCATGATGGCAGGGGCAGATACGCAGTATTTT.

This rearrangement joins TRBV14 to TRBJ2-2; 13 bases line up with TRBD2. V lost 4 bases and J lost 4; bases outside the gene matches: 12. From germline, CDR1 is SGHDN and CDR2 FVKESK. CDR3 length equals 19 residues. The CDR3 bases are TGTGCCAGCAGCCGTAGGGGTCGGACTAGCGGGAGTGTCACCGGGGAGCTGTTTTTT. It specifies CASSRRGRTSGSVTGELFF.

The chain employs TRBV18 and TRBJ1-6; possible D gene TRBD1, 5 bases. The CDR3 spans 14 residues. Germline V CDR1 and CDR2: KGHSH, LQKENI. Trimming took off 1 base at V and 7 bases at J, with 8 bases between the two ends. CDR3 sequence: CASSPLDSNSPLHF. As DNA, the CDR3 is TGTGCCAGCTCACCACTCGACAGCAATTCACCCCTCCACTTT.

The gene calls are TRBV5-1 and TRBJ2-3; 8 bases agree with TRBD2. Germline V gene data show CDR1 as SGHRS and CDR2 as YFSETQ. This CDR3 contains 13 residues. V was pared by 9 bases and J by 6 bases, with 9 bases of the junction left unmatched. The CDR3 is CATSGGQGDTQYF. The CDR3 DNA reads as TGCGCCACCTCGGGAGGGCAGGGCGATACGCAGTATTTT. The variable domain in full, completed from reference TRBV5-1 and TRBJ2-3, reads KAGVTQTPRYLIKTRGQQVTLSCSPISGHRSVSWYQQTPGQGLQFLFEYFSETQRNKGNFPGRFSGRQFSNSRSEMNVSTLELGDSALYLCATSGGQGDTQYFGPGTRLTVL.

The chain links TRBV2 to TRBJ1-1, with D hard to call. Trimming took 6 bases from V and 2 from J, leaving 10 bases between them. The CDR3 loop spans 13 amino acids. CDR1 and CDR2 (germline): SNHLY, FYNNEI. The CDR3 loop is CASRGQVNTEAFF. CDR3 nucleotides: TGTGCCAGCAGGGGTCAGGTTAACACTGAAGCTTTCTTT.

This clone was seen once. This chain links TRBV19 with TRBJ2-2, with D perhaps TRBD1 or TRBD2 (5 bases each). The V and J ends lost 3 bases and 6 bases respectively, with 8 bases between them. Germline values: CDR1 LNHDA, CDR2 SQIVND (reference sequence). The CDR3 covers 13 residues. Written as DNA, the CDR3 is TGTGCCAGTAGTATTGGGGACCCCGGGGAGCTGTTTTTT. It is translated as CASSIGDPGELFF.

The chain is built from TRBV30 and TRBJ1-1; no firm D call. This CDR3 has 12 amino acids. V dropped 2 bases and J dropped 4 bases, with 8 bases sitting between them. Germline V gene data show CDR1 as GTSNPN and CDR2 as SVGIG (reference sequence). The CDR3 reads CAWSPRFTEAFF. The CDR3 bases are TGTGCCTGGAGTCCTAGGTTCACTGAAGCTTTCTTT.